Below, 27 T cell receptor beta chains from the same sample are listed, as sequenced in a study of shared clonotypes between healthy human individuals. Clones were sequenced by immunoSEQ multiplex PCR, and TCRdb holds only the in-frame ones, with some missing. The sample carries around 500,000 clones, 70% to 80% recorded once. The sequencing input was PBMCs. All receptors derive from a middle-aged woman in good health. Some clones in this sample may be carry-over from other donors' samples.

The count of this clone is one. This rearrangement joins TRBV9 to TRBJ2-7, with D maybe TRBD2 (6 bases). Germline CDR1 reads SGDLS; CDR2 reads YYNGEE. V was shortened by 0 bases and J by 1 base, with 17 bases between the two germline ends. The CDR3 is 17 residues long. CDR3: CASSVGDGGVISYEQYF. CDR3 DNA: TGTGCCAGCAGCGTAGGGGACGGCGGGGTGATTTCCTACGAGCAGTACTTC.

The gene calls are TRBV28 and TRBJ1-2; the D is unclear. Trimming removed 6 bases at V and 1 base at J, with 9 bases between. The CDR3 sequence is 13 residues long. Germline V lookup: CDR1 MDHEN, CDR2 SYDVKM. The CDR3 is CASRHRVNYGYTF. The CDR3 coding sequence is TGTGCCAGCAGACACAGAGTTAACTATGGCTACACCTTC.

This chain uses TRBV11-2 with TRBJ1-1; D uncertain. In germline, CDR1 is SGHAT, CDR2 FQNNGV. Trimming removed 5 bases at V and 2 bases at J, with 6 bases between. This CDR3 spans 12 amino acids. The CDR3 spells CASSLANTEAFF. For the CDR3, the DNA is TGTGCCAGCAGCCTTGCTAACACTGAAGCTTTCTTT.

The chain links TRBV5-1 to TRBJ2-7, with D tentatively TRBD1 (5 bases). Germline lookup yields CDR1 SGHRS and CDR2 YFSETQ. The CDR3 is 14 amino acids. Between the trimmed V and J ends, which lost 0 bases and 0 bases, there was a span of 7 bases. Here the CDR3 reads CASSLVGASYEQYF. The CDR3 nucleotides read TGCGCCAGCAGCTTGGTAGGGGCCTCCTACGAGCAGTACTTC.

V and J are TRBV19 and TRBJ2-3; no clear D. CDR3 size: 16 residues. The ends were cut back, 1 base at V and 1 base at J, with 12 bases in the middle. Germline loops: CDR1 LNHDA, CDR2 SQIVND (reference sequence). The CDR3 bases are TGTGCCAGTAGTATAGGGGTCGGGCGCCGCACAGATACGCAGTATTTT. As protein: CASSIGVGRRTDTQYF.

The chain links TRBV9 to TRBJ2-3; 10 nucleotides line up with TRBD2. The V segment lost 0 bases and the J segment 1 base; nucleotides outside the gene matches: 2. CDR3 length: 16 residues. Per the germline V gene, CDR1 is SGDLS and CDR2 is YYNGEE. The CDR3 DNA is TGTGCCAGCAGCGTAGCTGGACTAGCGGGCACAGATACGCAGTATTTT. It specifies CASSVAGLAGTDTQYF. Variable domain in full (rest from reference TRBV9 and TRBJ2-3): DSGVTQTPKHLITATGQRVTLRCSPRSGDLSVYWYQQSLDQGLQFLIQYYNGEERAKGNILERFSAQQFPDLHSELNLSSLELGDSALYFCASSVAGLAGTDTQYFGPGTRLTVL.

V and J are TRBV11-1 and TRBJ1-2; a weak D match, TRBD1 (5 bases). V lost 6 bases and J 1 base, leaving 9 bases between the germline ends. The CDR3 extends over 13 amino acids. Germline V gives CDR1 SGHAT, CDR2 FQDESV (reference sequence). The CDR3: CASRGPINYGYTF. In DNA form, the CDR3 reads TGTGCCAGCAGGGGACCGATTAACTATGGCTACACCTTC.

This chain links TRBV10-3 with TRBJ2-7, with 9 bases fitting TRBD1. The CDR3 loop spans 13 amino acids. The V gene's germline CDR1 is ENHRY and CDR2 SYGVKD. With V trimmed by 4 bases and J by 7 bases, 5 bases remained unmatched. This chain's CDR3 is CAISAVTGGEQYF. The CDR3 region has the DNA TGTGCCATCAGTGCTGTGACAGGGGGTGAGCAGTACTTC.

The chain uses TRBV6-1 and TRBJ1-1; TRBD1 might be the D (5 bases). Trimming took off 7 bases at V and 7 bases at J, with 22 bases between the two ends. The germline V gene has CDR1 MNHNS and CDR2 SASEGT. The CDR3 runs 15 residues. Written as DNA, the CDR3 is TGTGCCAGCAAGCCACGACAGACGGTTGGGGTTGAAGCTTTCTTT. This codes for CASKPRQTVGVEAFF.

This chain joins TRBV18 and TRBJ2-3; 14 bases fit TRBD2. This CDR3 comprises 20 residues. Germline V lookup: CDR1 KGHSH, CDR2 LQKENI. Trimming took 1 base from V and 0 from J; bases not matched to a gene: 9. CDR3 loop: CASSPRRLAGGPSSTDTQYF. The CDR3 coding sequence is TGTGCCAGCTCACCACGCCGACTAGCGGGAGGGCCGTCTAGCACAGATACGCAGTATTTT.

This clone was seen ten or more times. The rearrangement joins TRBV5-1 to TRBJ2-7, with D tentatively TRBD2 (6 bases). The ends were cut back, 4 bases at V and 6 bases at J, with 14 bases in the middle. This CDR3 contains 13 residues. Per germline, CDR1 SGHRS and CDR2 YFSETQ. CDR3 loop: CASSLIVRGEQYF. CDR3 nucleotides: TGCGCCAGCAGCCTCATAGTGCGGGGCGAGCAGTACTTC.

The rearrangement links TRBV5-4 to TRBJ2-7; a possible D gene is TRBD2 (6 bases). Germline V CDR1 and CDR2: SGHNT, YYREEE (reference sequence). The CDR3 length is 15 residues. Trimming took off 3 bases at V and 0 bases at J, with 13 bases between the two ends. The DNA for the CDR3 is TGTGCCAGCAGCTCGAAGGGAGGACCCTCCTACGAGCAGTACTTC. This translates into CASSSKGGPSYEQYF.

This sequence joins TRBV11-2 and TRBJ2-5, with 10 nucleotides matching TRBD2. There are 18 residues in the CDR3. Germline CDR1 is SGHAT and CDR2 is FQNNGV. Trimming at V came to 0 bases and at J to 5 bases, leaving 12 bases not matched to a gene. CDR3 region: CASSLEGRASGRRETQYF. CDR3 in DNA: TGTGCCAGCAGCTTAGAAGGTCGGGCTAGCGGGAGAAGGGAGACCCAGTACTTC.

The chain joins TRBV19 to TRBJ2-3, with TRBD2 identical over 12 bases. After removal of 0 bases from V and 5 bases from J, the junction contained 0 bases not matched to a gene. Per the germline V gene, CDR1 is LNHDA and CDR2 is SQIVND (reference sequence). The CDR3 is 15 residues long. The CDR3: CASSIETSGRDTQYF. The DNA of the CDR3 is TGTGCCAGTAGTATAGAGACTAGCGGGAGAGATACGCAGTATTTT.

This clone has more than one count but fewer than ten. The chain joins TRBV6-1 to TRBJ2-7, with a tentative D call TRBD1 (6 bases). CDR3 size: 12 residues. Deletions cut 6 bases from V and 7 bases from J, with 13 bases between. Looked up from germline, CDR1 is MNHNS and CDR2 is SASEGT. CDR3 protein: CASRGATGEQYF. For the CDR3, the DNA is TGTGCCAGCAGGGGGGCCACGGGGGAGCAGTACTTC.

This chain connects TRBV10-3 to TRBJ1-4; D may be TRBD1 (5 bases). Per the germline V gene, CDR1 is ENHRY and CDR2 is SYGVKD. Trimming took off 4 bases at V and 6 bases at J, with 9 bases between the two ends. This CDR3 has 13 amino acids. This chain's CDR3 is CAISASRDEKLFF. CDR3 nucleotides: TGTGCCATCAGTGCAAGCAGGGATGAAAAACTGTTTTTT.

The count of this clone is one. The CDR3 DNA is TGCGCCAGCAGCTTGGTGCAGGGGGGCTTCGAGCAGTTCTTC. This encodes CASSLVQGGFEQFF. The chain is built from TRBV5-1 and TRBJ2-1, with a tentative D call TRBD1 (7 bases). Germline-derived CDR1 and CDR2 are SGHRS and YFSETQ. The length of the CDR3 is 14 residues. Deletions cut 0 bases from V and 10 bases from J, with 14 bases between.

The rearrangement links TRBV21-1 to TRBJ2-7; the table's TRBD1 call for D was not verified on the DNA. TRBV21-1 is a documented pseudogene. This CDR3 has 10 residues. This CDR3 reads CASTPGVLNF. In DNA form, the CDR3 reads TGTGCCAGCACCCCAGGGGTACTGAACTTC.

Here the CDR3 DNA reads TGTGCCAGCACCACGAGGGAAATGAACACTGAAGCTTTCTTT. Protein: CASTTREMNTEAFF. The genes are TRBV6-6 and TRBJ1-1; D call uncertain. Germline V gene sequence: CDR1 MNHNY, CDR2 SVGAGI (reference sequence). CDR3 length: 14 residues. Trimming shortened V by 7 bases and J by 0 bases, and 12 bases separated the two germline ends.

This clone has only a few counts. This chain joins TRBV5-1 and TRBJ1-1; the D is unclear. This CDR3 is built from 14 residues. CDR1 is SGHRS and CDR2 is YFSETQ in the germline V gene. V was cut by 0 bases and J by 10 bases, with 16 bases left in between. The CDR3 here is CASSLAGGSDAAFF. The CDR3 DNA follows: TGCGCCAGCAGCTTGGCCGGAGGGAGTGACGCAGCTTTCTTT.

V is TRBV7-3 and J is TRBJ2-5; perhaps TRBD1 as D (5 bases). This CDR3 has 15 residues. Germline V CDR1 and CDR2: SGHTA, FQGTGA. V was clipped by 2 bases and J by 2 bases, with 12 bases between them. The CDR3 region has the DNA TGTGCCAGCAGCTTATTCGCGACAGCACAAGAGACCCAGTACTTC. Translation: CASSLFATAQETQYF. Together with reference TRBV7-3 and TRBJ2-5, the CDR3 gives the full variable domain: GAGVSQTPSNKVTEKGKYVELRCDPISGHTALYWYRQSLGQGPEFLIYFQGTGAADDSGLPNDRFFAVRPEGSVSTLKIQRTERGDSAVYLCASSLFATAQETQYFGPGTRLLVL.

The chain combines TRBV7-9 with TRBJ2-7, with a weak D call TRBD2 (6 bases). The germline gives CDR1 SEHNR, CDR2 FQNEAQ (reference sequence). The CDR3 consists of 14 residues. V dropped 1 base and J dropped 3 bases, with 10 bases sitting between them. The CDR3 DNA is TGTGCCAGCAGCTTAGTCGCTAGCGACTACGAGCAGTACTTC. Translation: CASSLVASDYEQYF. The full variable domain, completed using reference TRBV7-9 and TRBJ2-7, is DTGVSQNPRHKITKRGQNVTFRCDPISEHNRLYWYRQTLGQGPEFLTYFQNEAQLEKSRLLSDRFSAERPKGSFSTLEIQRTEQGDSAMYLCASSLVASDYEQYFGPGTRLTVT.

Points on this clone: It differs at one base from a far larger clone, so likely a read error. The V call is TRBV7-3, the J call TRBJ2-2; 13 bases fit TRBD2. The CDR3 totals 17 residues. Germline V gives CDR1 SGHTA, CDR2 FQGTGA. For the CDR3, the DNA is TGTACCAGCAGCTTACCGGGACTAGCGGGAAACACCGGGGAGCTGTTTTTT. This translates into CTSSLPGLAGNTGELFF. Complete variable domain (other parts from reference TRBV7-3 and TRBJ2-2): GAGVSQTPSNKVTEKGKYVELRCDPISGHTALYWYRQSLGQGPEFLIYFQGTGAADDSGLPNDRFFAVRPEGSVSTLKIQRTERGDSAVYLCTSSLPGLAGNTGELFFGEGSRLTVL.

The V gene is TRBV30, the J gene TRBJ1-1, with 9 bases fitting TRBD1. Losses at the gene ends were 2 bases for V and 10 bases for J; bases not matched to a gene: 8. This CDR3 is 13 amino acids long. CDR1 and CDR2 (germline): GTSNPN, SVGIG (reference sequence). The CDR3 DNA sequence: TGTGCCTGGAGTCCCGGAGTGGACAGGGGAGCTTTCTTT. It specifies CAWSPGVDRGAFF.

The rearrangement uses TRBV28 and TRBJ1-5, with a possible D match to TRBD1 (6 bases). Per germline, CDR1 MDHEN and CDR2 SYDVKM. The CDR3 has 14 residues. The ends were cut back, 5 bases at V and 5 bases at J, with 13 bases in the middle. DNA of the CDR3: TGTGCCAGCAGTCCGGGACAAAAATATCAGCCCCAGCATTTT. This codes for CASSPGQKYQPQHF.

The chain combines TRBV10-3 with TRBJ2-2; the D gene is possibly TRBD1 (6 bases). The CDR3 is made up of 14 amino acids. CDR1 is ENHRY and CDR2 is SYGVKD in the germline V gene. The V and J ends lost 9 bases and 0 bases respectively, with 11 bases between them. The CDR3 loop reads CAIRTATNTGELFF. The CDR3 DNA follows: TGTGCCATAAGGACAGCGACGAACACCGGGGAGCTGTTTTTT.

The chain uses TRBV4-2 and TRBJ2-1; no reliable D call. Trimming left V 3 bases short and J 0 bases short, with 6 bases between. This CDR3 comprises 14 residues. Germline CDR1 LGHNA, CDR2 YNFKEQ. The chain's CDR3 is CASSHAASYNEQFF. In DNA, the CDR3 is TGTGCCAGCAGCCACGCGGCCTCCTACAATGAGCAGTTCTTC.